Below, 20 T cell receptor beta chains from the same sample are listed, as sequenced in a study of Ad26.COV2.S vaccination and SARS-CoV-2 variants. The table came from immunoSEQ multiplex PCR; TCRdb's copy has only in-frame clones and leaves some out. In the table there are a few hundred thousand clones, around nine tenths of which are singletons. Documented treatment: roughly 20 received Ad26.COV2.S at low or high dose, single or two shots; about 5 received placebo; per-sample allocation not given. Each sample was drawn 63 days after the first injection (of vaccine or placebo). This specimen was peripheral blood, taken in a trial of Ad26.COV2.S vaccine versus placebo. The receptors here all came from a person between 18 and 65 years old who received the Ad26.COV2.S COVID-19 vaccine or a placebo.

This chain connects TRBV27 to TRBJ2-3; possibly TRBD2 for D (6 bases). CDR3 length: 12 residues. V dropped 2 bases and J dropped 8 bases, with 8 bases sitting between them. The germline CDR1 and CDR2 sequences are MNHEY and SMNVEV (reference sequence). The CDR3 loop reads CASSLPGGTQYF. DNA for the CDR3: TGTGCCAGCAGTTTACCCGGGGGTACGCAGTATTTT.

The V call is TRBV5-5, the J call TRBJ1-6; the D gene is possibly TRBD1 (6 bases). The CDR3 length is 17 residues. In germline, CDR1 is SGHKS, CDR2 YYEKEE (reference sequence). Trimming left V 4 bases short and J 0 bases short, with 14 bases between. The CDR3 DNA follows: TGTGCCAGCAGCCCCCGGGGGGCGAGCTCCTATAATTCACCCCTCCACTTT. Encoded protein: CASSPRGASSYNSPLHF.

The chain recombines TRBV19 with TRBJ2-5, with a tentative D call TRBD2 (5 bases). CDR3 length equals 13 residues. Germline CDR1 reads LNHDA; CDR2 reads SQIVND (reference sequence). V gave up 10 bases and J gave up 5 bases, with 17 bases separating them. The CDR3 protein is CAIARTFGETQYF. The CDR3 bases are TGTGCCATTGCGAGGACTTTCGGGGAGACCCAGTACTTC.

This clone occurred once. V usage is TRBV10-3 and J usage is TRBJ1-6; 7 bases agree with TRBD1. The CDR3 has 14 residues. CDR1 and CDR2 (germline): ENHRY, SYGVKD. The junction had 7 bases not matched to a gene; V was cut back by 6 bases and J by 8 bases. CDR3: CAISPTGADSPLHF. The DNA for the CDR3 is TGTGCCATCAGCCCAACAGGGGCGGATTCACCCCTCCACTTT.

V and J are TRBV5-6 and TRBJ1-1; D remains ambiguous. This CDR3 region has 13 residues. Germline CDR1 and CDR2: SGHDT and YYEEEE. The V end lost 3 bases, the J end lost 6 bases, and 12 bases lay between the germline ends. CDR3 bases: TGTGCCAGCAGCTCGGACCGCAGACCTGAAGCTTTCTTT. Protein sequence: CASSSDRRPEAFF.

CDR3 sequence (DNA): TGTGCCAGCTCACAGGACTCCGGGTTTAATCAGCCCCAGCATTTT. Its protein is CASSQDSGFNQPQHF. The J gene is TRBJ1-5, the V gene TRBV18; no clear D gene. The V and J ends lost 4 bases and 4 bases respectively, with 14 bases between them. The CDR3 consists of 15 residues. Germline CDR1 reads KGHSH; CDR2 reads LQKENI. The full variable domain, its missing parts supplied by reference TRBV18 and TRBJ1-5, is NAGVMQNPRHLVRRRGQEARLRCSPMKGHSHVYWYRQLPEEGLKFMVYLQKENIIDESGMPKERFSAEFPKEGPSILRIQQVVRGDSAAYFCASSQDSGFNQPQHFGDGTRLSIL.

V is TRBV20-1 and J is TRBJ2-7, with D possibly TRBD1 on 6 matching bases. Germline V gene sequence: CDR1 DFQATT, CDR2 SNEGSKA (reference sequence). V lost 6 bases, J lost 3 bases, and 9 bases lay in between. The CDR3 loop spans 11 amino acids. CDR3 sequence: CSAWGHYEQYF. In DNA, the CDR3 is TGCAGTGCCTGGGGGCACTACGAGCAGTACTTC.

V and J are TRBV5-6 and TRBJ2-5; the match to TRBD1 covers 8 bases. CDR3 length equals 17 residues. V was pared by 3 bases and J by 5 bases, with 15 bases of the junction left unmatched. From germline, CDR1 is SGHDT and CDR2 YYEEEE. CDR3: CASSSFWRDRTEETQYF. As DNA, the CDR3 is TGTGCCAGCAGCTCGTTTTGGAGGGACAGGACTGAGGAGACCCAGTACTTC.

V is TRBV7-2 and J is TRBJ2-7; 7 nucleotides align to TRBD2. Trimming cost V 4 bases and J 2 bases; bases outside gene matches: 8. The germline CDR1 and CDR2 sequences are SGHTA and FQGNSA. The CDR3 is made up of 15 amino acids. CDR3: CASSSLRDYPYEQYF. In DNA, the CDR3 is TGTGCCAGCAGCTCACTCCGGGACTACCCCTACGAGCAGTACTTC.

The gene calls are TRBV7-3 and TRBJ1-1, with TRBD1 identical over 7 bases. The CDR3 covers 13 residues. Looked up from germline, CDR1 is SGHTA and CDR2 is FQGTGA. Unmatched junction bases numbered 0, after V lost 2 bases and J lost 3 bases. CDR3 amino acids: CASSLQGDTEAFF. The CDR3, as DNA: TGTGCCAGCAGCTTACAGGGGGACACTGAAGCTTTCTTT.

The chain carries TRBV28 and TRBJ1-1; D unclear. The CDR3 has 12 amino acids. V shed 3 bases and J shed 5 bases, with 7 bases lying between them. Germline-derived CDR1 and CDR2 are MDHEN and SYDVKM. CDR3 DNA: TGTGCCAGCAGTTTTAGCTGGACTGAAGCTTTCTTT. This gives the protein CASSFSWTEAFF.

This clone was seen just once. V and J are TRBV5-1 and TRBJ2-7, with unresolved D. The CDR3 contains 14 residues. Trimming pared 2 bases from V and 1 base from J, leaving 10 bases between. Germline V gene sequence: CDR1 SGHRS, CDR2 YFSETQ. The CDR3 sequence is CASSLNSLSYEQYF. DNA of the CDR3: TGCGCCAGCAGCTTAAACAGTCTTTCCTACGAGCAGTACTTC.

The chain links TRBV27 to TRBJ1-4; no clear D gene. Per the germline V gene, CDR1 is MNHEY and CDR2 is SMNVEV (reference sequence). V was cut by 1 base and J by 6 bases, with 9 bases left in between. The CDR3 loop spans 14 amino acids. CDR3 in amino acids: CASSLLGLDEKLFF. The CDR3 nucleotides read TGTGCCAGCAGTTTATTGGGTTTGGATGAAAAACTGTTTTTT. Filled out from reference TRBV27 and TRBJ1-4, the complete variable domain reads EAQVTQNPRYLITVTGKKLTVTCSQNMNHEYMSWYRQDPGLGLRQIYYSMNVEVTDKGDVPEGYKVSRKEKRNFPLILESPSPNQTSLYFCASSLLGLDEKLFFGSGTQLSVL.

J is TRBJ1-4 and V is TRBV4-2; D gene uncertain. CDR1 is LGHNA, CDR2 YNFKEQ, per germline. The ends were cut back, 0 bases at V and 6 bases at J, with 11 bases in the middle. This CDR3 region has 15 residues. The CDR3 nucleotides are TGTGCCAGCAGCCAAGATCCGGGGAGTGATGAAAAACTGTTTTTT. It translates to CASSQDPGSDEKLFF.

V and J are TRBV4-1 and TRBJ1-1; D unclear. V lost 1 base, J lost 6 bases, and 12 bases lay in between. The germline CDR1 and CDR2 sequences are MGHRA and YSYEKL. This CDR3 has 14 amino acids. Written as DNA, the CDR3 is TGCGCCAGCAGCCAAGCCCGCCTCCGACCTGAAGCTTTCTTT. Translated: CASSQARLRPEAFF.

V usage is TRBV12-5 and J usage is TRBJ1-4; 9 nucleotides line up with TRBD1. Germline V gives CDR1 LGHNT, CDR2 FRNRAP. This CDR3 comprises 15 residues. The V segment lost 6 bases and the J segment 6 bases; nucleotides outside the gene matches: 8. CDR3 nucleotides: TGTGCTAGTGGCCGAGGGACAGGGATATATGAAAAACTGTTTTTT. Its translation: CASGRGTGIYEKLFF.

This chain uses TRBV19 with TRBJ1-6; 8 nucleotides align to TRBD1. The germline V gene encodes CDR1 LNHDA and CDR2 SQIVND (reference sequence). With 1 base clipped from V and 10 bases from J, the junction kept 12 bases outside the gene matches. The CDR3 contains 17 residues. CDR3 nucleotides: TGTGCCAGTAGTATAGCACAGGGGGTCTACGGAGACTCACCCCTCCACTTT. Translated: CASSIAQGVYGDSPLHF. Using reference TRBV19 and TRBJ1-6 for the parts outside the CDR3, the full variable domain is DGGITQSPKYLFRKEGQNVTLSCEQNLNHDAMYWYRQDPGQGLRLIYYSQIVNDFQKGDIAEGYSVSREKKESFPLTVTSAQKNPTAFYLCASSIAQGVYGDSPLHFGNGTRLTVT.

A word on this clone: Other DNA sequences in this specimen translate into the identical CDR3. The chain employs TRBV5-5 and TRBJ1-3; D is unresolved. CDR1 SGHKS and CDR2 YYEKEE come from the germline V gene (reference sequence). Trimming left V 0 bases short and J 4 bases short, with 8 bases between. CDR3 length: 14 amino acids. The CDR3, as DNA: TGTGCCAGCAGCTTGGGAGGGTCCGGAAACACCATATATTTT. Translated, it gives CASSLGGSGNTIYF.

The chain recombines TRBV10-3 with TRBJ2-3; D call uncertain. CDR1 ENHRY and CDR2 SYGVKD come from the germline V gene. The length of the CDR3 is 10 residues. Trimming stripped 8 bases from V and 4 bases from J, with 4 bases between. DNA for the CDR3: TGTGCCATCGCATCAGATACGCAGTATTTT. It specifies CAIASDTQYF.

The chain joins TRBV9 to TRBJ1-6; D call uncertain. Germline CDR1 is SGDLS and CDR2 is YYNGEE. V was trimmed by 2 bases and J by 3 bases, leaving 3 bases between them. There are 13 residues in the CDR3. The CDR3 loop is CASSVGYNSPLHF. The CDR3 nucleotides are TGTGCCAGCAGCGTGGGCTATAATTCACCCCTCCACTTT.